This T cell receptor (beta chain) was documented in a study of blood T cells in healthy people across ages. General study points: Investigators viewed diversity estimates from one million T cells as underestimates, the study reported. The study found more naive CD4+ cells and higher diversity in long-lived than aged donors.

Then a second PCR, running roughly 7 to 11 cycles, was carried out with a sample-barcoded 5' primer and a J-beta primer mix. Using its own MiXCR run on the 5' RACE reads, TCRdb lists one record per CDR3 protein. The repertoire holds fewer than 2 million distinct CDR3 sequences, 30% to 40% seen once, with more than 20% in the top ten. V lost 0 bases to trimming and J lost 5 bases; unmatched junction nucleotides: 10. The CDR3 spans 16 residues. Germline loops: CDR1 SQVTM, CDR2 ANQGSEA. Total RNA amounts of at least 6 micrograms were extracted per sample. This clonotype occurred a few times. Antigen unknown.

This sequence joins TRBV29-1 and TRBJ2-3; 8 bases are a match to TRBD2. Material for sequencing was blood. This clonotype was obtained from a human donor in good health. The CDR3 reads CSVEERGGGSVDTQYF. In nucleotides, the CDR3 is TGCAGCGTTGAAGAGCGAGGCGGGGGGTCGGTAGATACGCAGTATTTT.